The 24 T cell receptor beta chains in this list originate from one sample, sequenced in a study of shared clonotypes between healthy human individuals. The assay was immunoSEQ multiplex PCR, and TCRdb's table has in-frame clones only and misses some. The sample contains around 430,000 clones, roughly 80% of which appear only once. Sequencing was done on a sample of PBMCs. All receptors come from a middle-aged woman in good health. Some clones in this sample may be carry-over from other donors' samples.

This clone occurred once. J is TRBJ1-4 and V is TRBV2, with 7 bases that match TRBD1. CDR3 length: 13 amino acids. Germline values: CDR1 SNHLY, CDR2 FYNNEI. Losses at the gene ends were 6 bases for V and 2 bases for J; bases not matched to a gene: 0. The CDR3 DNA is TGTGCCAGCAGGGGACAGACTAATGAAAAACTGTTTTTT. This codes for CASRGQTNEKLFF.

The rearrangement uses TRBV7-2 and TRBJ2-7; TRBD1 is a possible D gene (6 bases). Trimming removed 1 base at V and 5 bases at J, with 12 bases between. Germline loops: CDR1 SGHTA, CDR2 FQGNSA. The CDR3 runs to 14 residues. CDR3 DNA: TGTGCCAGCAGCTTAGGTGGACAGACGGACGAGCAGTACTTC. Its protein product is CASSLGGQTDEQYF.

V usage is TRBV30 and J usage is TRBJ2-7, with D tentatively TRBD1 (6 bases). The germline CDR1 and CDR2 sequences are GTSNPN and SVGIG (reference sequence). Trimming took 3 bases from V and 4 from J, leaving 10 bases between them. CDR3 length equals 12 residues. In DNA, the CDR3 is TGTGCCTGGAGCAGGGGAGATTACGAGCAGTACTTC. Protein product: CAWSRGDYEQYF.

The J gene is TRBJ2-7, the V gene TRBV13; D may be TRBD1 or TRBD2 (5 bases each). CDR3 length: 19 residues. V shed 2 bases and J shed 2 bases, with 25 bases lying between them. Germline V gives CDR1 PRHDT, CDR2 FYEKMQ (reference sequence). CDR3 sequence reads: CASSLWGSGRAQGTYEQYF. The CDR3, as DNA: TGTGCCAGCAGCTTATGGGGGTCAGGCCGGGCTCAGGGTACCTACGAGCAGTACTTC.

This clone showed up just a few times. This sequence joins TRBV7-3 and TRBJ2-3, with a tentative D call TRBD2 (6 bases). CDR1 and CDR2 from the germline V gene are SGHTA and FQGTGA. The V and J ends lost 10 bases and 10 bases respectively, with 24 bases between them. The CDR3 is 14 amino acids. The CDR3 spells CATQLHGGAGSQYF. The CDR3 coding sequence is TGTGCCACCCAGCTTCACGGAGGGGCAGGGTCGCAGTATTTT. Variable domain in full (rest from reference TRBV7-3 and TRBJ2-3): GAGVSQTPSNKVTEKGKYVELRCDPISGHTALYWYRQSLGQGPEFLIYFQGTGAADDSGLPNDRFFAVRPEGSVSTLKIQRTERGDSAVYLCATQLHGGAGSQYFGPGTRLTVL.

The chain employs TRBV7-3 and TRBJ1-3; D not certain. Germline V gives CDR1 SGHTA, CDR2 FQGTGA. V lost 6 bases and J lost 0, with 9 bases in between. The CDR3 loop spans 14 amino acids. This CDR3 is CASSLGFSGNTIYF. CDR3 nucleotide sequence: TGTGCCAGCAGTTTGGGGTTCTCTGGAAACACCATATATTTT.

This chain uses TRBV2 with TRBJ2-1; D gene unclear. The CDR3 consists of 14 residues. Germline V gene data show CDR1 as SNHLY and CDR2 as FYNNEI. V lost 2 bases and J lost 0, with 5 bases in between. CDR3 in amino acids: CASSEKISYNEQFF. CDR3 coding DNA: TGTGCCAGCAGTGAAAAAATCTCCTACAATGAGCAGTTCTTC.

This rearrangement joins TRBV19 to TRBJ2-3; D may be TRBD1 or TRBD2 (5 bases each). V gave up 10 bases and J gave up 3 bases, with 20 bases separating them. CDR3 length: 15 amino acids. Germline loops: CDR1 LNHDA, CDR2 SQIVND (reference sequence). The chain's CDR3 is CATTGTRGLTDTQYF. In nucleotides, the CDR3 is TGTGCCACTACGGGGACCCGAGGCCTAACAGATACGCAGTATTTT.

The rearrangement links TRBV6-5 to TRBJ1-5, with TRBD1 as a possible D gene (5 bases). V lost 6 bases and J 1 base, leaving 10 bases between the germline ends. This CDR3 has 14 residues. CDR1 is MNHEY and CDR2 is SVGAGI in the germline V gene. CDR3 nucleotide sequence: TGTGCCAGCAGCCCGACAGTGAGCAATCAGCCCCAGCATTTT. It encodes CASSPTVSNQPQHF.

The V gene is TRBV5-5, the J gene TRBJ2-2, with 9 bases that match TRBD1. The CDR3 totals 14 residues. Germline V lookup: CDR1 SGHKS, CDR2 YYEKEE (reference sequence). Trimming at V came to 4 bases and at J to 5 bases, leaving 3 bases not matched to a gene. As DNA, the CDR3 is TGTGCCAGCAGCCTGGGACAGGGTACCGGGGAGCTGTTTTTT. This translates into CASSLGQGTGELFF.

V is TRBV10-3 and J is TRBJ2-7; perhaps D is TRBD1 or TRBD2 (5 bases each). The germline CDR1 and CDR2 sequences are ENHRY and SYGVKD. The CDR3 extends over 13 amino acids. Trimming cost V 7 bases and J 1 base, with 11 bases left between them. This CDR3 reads CAINRDESYEQYF. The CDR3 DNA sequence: TGTGCCATCAATCGGGACGAATCCTACGAGCAGTACTTC.

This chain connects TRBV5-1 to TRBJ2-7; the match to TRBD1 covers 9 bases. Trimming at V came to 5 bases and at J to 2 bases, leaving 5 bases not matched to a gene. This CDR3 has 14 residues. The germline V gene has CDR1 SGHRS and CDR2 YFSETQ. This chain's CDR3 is CASSPRTGAYEQYF. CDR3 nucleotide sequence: TGCGCCAGCAGTCCTCGGACAGGGGCCTACGAGCAGTACTTC.

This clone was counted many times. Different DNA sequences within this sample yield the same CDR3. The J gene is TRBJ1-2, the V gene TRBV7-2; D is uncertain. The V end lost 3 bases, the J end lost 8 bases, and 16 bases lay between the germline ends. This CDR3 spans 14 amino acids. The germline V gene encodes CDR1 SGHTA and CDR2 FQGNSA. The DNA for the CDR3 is TGTGCCAGCAGCTTCCGGGCCCTCCGGGCCGGCTACACCTTC. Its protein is CASSFRALRAGYTF.

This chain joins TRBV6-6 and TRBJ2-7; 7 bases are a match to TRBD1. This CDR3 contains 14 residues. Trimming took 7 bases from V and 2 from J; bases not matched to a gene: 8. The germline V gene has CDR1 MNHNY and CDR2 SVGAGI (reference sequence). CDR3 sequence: CASIKGQLTYEQYF. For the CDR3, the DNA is TGTGCCAGCATCAAGGGACAGTTGACCTACGAGCAGTACTTC.

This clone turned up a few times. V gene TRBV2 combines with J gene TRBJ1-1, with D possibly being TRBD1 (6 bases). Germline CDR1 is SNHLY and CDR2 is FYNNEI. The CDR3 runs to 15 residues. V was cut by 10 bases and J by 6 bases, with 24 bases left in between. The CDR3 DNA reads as TGTGCCACCACTGGCCCCTTACAGGGAGGTCCTGAAGCTTTCTTT. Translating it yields CATTGPLQGGPEAFF. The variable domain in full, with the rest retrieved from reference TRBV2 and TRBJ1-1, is EPEVTQTPSHQVTQMGQEVILRCVPISNHLYFYWYRQILGQKVEFLVSFYNNEISEKSEIFDDQFSVERPDGSNFTLKIRSTKLEDSAMYFCATTGPLQGGPEAFFGQGTRLTVV.

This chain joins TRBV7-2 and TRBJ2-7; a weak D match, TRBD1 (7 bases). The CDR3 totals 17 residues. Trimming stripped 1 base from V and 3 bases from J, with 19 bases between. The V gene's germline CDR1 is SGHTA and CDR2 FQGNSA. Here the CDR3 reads CASSLGDSGTVNYEQYF. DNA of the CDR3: TGTGCCAGCAGCTTAGGGGACTCCGGGACAGTAAACTACGAGCAGTACTTC.

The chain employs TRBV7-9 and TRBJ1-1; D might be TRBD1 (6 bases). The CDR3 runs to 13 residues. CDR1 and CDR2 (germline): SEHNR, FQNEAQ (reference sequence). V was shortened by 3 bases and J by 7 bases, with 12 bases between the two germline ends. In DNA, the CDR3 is TGTGCCAGCAGCTTTGATGGACAGAATGAAGCTTTCTTT. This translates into CASSFDGQNEAFF.

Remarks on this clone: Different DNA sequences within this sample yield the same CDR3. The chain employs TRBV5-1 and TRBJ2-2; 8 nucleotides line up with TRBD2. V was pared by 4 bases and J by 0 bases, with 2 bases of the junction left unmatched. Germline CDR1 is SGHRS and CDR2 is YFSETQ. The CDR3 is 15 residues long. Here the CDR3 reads CASSLAGSNTGELFF. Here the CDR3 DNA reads TGCGCCAGCAGCCTAGCGGGCTCGAACACCGGGGAGCTGTTTTTT.

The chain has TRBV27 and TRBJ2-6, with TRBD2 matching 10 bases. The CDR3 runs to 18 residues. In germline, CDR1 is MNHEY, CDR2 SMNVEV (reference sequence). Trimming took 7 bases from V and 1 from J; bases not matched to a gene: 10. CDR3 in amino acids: CASTGLADMFSGANVLTF. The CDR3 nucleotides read TGTGCCAGCACCGGACTAGCGGACATGTTTTCTGGGGCCAACGTCCTGACTTTC.

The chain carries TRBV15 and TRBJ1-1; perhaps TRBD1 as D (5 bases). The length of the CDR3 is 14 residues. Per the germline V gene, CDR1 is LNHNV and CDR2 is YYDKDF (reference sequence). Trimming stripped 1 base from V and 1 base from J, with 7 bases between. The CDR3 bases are TGTGCCACCAGCAGAGCGGGGGAGAACACTGAAGCTTTCTTT. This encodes CATSRAGENTEAFF. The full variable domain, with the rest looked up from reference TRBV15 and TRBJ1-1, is DAMVIQNPRYQVTQFGKPVTLSCSQTLNHNVMYWYQQKSSQAPKLLFHYYDKDFNNEADTPDNFQSRRPNTSFCFLDIRSPGLGDTAMYLCATSRAGENTEAFFGQGTRLTVV.

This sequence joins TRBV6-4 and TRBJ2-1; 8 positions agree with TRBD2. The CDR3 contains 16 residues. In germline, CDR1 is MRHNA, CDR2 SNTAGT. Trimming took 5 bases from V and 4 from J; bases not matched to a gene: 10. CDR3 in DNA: TGTGCCAGCAGTCTGCAAGCGGGAGTGGGGTACAATGAGCAGTTCTTC. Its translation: CASSLQAGVGYNEQFF.

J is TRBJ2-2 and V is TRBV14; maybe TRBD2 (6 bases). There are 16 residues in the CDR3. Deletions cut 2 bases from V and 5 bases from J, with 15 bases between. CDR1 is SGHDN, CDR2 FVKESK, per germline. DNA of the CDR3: TGTGCCAGCAGCCAACTTCGCGGGAAGACAACCGGGGAGCTGTTTTTT. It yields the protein CASSQLRGKTTGELFF.

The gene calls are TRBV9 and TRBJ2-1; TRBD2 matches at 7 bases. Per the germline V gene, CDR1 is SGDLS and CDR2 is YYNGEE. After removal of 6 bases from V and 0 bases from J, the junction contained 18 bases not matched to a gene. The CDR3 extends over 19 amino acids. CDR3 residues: CASTPPGLAATVSYNEQFF. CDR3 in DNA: TGTGCCAGCACCCCCCCCGGGCTAGCGGCCACCGTCTCCTACAATGAGCAGTTCTTC.

CDR3 coding DNA: TGTGCCAGCAGTCCCGGGAGGGGAGACACCGGGGAGCTGTTTTTT. Its protein product is CASSPGRGDTGELFF. The gene calls are TRBV6-4 and TRBJ2-2, with 8 bases identical to TRBD2. Germline-derived CDR1 and CDR2 are MRHNA and SNTAGT. The CDR3 runs to 15 residues. The V and J ends lost 5 bases and 3 bases, in that order; junction bases with no gene match: 5.